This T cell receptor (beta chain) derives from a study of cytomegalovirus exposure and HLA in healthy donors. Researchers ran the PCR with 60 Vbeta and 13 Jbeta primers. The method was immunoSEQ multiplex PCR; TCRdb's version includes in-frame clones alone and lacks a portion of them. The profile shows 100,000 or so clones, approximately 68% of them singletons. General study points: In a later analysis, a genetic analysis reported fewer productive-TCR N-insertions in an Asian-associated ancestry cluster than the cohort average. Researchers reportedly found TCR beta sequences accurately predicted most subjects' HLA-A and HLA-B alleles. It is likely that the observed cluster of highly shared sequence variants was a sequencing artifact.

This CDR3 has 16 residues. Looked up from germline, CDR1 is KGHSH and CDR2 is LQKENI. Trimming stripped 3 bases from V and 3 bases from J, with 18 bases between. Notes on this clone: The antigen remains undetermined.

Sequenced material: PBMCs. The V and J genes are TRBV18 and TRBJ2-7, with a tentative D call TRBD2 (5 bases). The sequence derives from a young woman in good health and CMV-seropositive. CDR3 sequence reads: CASSPGKGALSYEQYF. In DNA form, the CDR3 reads TGTGCCAGCTCACCGGGGAAGGGAGCCCTCAGCTACGAGCAGTACTTC.